This entry lists 16 T cell receptor beta chains sequenced from one sample in a study of human T cells and chemical hapten exposure. Documented time point: healthy volunteer bleed at 2 weeks. The total RNA was obtained from whole blood that was not fractionated. TCRdb re-called the RACE reads with MiXCR, one entry per CDR3 protein. The sample records approximately 97,000 distinct CDR3 sequences, approximately 9% being singletons. The specimen sequenced was whole blood. These receptors were taken from a female donor in good health. Some clones in this sample may be carry-over from other donors' samples.

This clonotype was detected many times. The V call is TRBV29-1, the J call TRBJ2-7; TRBD2 aligns across 9 bases. CDR3 length: 14 amino acids. CDR1 and CDR2 from the germline V gene are SQVTM and ANQGSEA. V lost 2 bases, J lost 4 bases, and 6 bases stayed unmatched. The CDR3 DNA is TGCAGCGTTGAATTAGCGGGGGACCTGTACGAGCAGTACTTC. This gives the protein CSVELAGDLYEQYF.

This clonotype was counted only a few times. This chain links TRBV6-1 with TRBJ2-3; 8 bases line up with TRBD2. The CDR3 consists of 14 residues. Germline trimming cut 10 bases from V and 8 bases from J; bases unmatched to any gene: 14. CDR1 MNHNS and CDR2 SASEGT come from the germline V gene. The CDR3 DNA follows: TGTGCCACCCTAGCGGGTTCCCTCGGGGGTACGCAGTATTTT. Encoded protein: CATLAGSLGGTQYF.

This clonotype turned up a few times. This sequence joins TRBV12-5 and TRBJ2-5; 9 bases are shared with TRBD2. V dropped 7 bases and J dropped 0; count of bases not matched to a gene: 12. This CDR3 has 17 amino acids. CDR1 is LGHNT, CDR2 FRNRAP, per germline. CDR3 sequence reads: CASALVGLAGYQETQYF. The CDR3 DNA sequence: TGTGCTAGTGCCCTGGTAGGGCTAGCGGGGTACCAAGAGACCCAGTACTTC. The complete variable domain, with remaining parts taken from reference TRBV12-5 and TRBJ2-5, reads DARVTQTPRHKVTEMGQEVTMRCQPILGHNTVFWYRQTMMQGLELLAYFRNRAPLDDSGMPKDRFSAEMPDATLATLKIQPSEPRDSAVYFCASALVGLAGYQETQYFGPGTRLLVL.

The CDR3 loop is CASSTRVQETQYF. The DNA of the CDR3 is TGTGCCAGCAGCACGCGAGTTCAAGAGACCCAGTACTTC. The gene calls are TRBV5-4 and TRBJ2-5; D not resolved. The CDR3 loop spans 13 amino acids. The V end was cut by 4 bases, the J end by 2 bases, with 9 bases between. Germline assignment: CDR1 SGHNT and CDR2 YYREEE (reference sequence).

This clonotype has ten or more counts. V usage is TRBV7-2 and J usage is TRBJ2-3; 9 bases agree with TRBD2. V gave up 1 base and J gave up 0 bases; unmatched junction bases: 5. The CDR3 is 17 residues long. CDR1 and CDR2 (germline): SGHTA, FQGNSA. As DNA, the CDR3 is TGTGCCAGCAGCTTAGTTGTCACTAGCGGGAGCACAGATACGCAGTATTTT. Protein sequence: CASSLVVTSGSTDTQYF.

The chain recombines TRBV6-2 or TRBV6-3 with TRBJ2-5, with 13 bases lining up with TRBD2. The ends lost 6 bases at V and 2 bases at J; junction bases unmatched: 12. Germline CDR1 is MNHEY and CDR2 is SVGEGT. This CDR3 has 18 amino acids. The CDR3 DNA reads as TGTGCCAGCAGCCGAGCGGGACTAGCGGGACCGGGGCAAGAGACCCAGTACTTC. Translated: CASSRAGLAGPGQETQYF.

This chain links TRBV12-3 or TRBV12-4 with TRBJ2-1; D gene uncertain. The V end was cut by 2 bases, the J end by 5 bases, with 4 bases between. The length of the CDR3 is 12 residues. The CDR3 sequence: CASSLIDNEQFF. The CDR3 coding sequence is TGTGCCAGCAGTTTAATAGACAATGAGCAGTTCTTC.

The genes are TRBV29-1 and TRBJ2-1, with D possibly being TRBD2 (5 bases). The CDR3 consists of 12 residues. V was clipped by 2 bases and J by 6 bases, with 8 bases between them. Germline CDR1 SQVTM, CDR2 ANQGSEA. In DNA form, the CDR3 reads TGCAGCGTTGAACCGGGAACCAATGAGCAGTTCTTC. Translation gives CSVEPGTNEQFF.

The V gene is TRBV5-1, the J gene TRBJ2-3; 9 nucleotides match TRBD1. The germline gives CDR1 SGHRS, CDR2 YFSETQ. J was trimmed by 5 bases and V by 0 bases; bases with no gene match: 1. The CDR3 has 14 amino acids. CDR3 nucleotide sequence: TGCGCCAGCAGCTTGGGACAGGGGGGAGATACGCAGTATTTT. Translated: CASSLGQGGDTQYF.

This clonotype was detected a few times. The J gene is TRBJ2-1, the V gene TRBV27; D is perhaps TRBD2 (5 bases). This CDR3 region has 15 residues. Trimming shortened V by 3 bases and J by 8 bases, and 17 bases separated the two germline ends. Per germline, CDR1 MNHEY and CDR2 SMNVEV (reference sequence). Written as DNA, the CDR3 is TGTGCCAGCAGTTTTTATCCAGCGGTGAGCGATGAGCAGTTCTTC. The encoded protein is CASSFYPAVSDEQFF.

This clonotype appeared many times. The chain links TRBV12-3 or TRBV12-4 to TRBJ1-1; D perhaps matches TRBD1 (5 bases). This CDR3 region has 12 residues. V lost 6 bases to trimming and J lost 9 bases, with 14 bases between them. CDR3 sequence: CASSQTARKAFF. The CDR3 DNA reads as TGTGCCAGCAGCCAGACAGCCCGTAAAGCTTTCTTT.

This chain uses TRBV12-3 or TRBV12-4 with TRBJ2-1, with 7 bases aligning to TRBD2. CDR3 length equals 18 residues. V dropped 5 bases and J dropped 1; count of bases not matched to a gene: 14. Written as DNA, the CDR3 is TGTGCCAGCAGTAACCACCCGCGGGAGTACAATTCCTACAATGAGCAGTTCTTC. Residues: CASSNHPREYNSYNEQFF.

This chain joins TRBV12-3 or TRBV12-4 and TRBJ2-4; 10 nucleotides line up with TRBD1. The CDR3 has 14 amino acids. Losses at the gene ends were 4 bases for V and 4 bases for J; bases not matched to a gene: 1. CDR3 bases: TGTGCCAGCAGTTGGACAGGGGGTAAAAACATTCAGTACTTC. Translating it yields CASSWTGGKNIQYF.

The chain has TRBV19 and TRBJ2-3, with 9 bases aligning to TRBD1. Trimming cost V 6 bases and J 3 bases; bases outside gene matches: 7. The CDR3 runs to 15 residues. Germline CDR1 LNHDA, CDR2 SQIVND (reference sequence). The CDR3 nucleotides are TGTGCCAGTAGACTCGGGACAGGGAGGACAGATACGCAGTATTTT. The encoded protein is CASRLGTGRTDTQYF.

The genes are TRBV19 and TRBJ1-2, with D perhaps matching TRBD1 (5 bases). Trimming stripped 4 bases from V and 7 bases from J, with 16 bases between. Germline V gene sequence: CDR1 LNHDA, CDR2 SQIVND (reference sequence). This CDR3 has 14 residues. This chain's CDR3 is CASSTPMGLLGYTF. The DNA of the CDR3 is TGTGCCAGTAGTACCCCCATGGGGCTTCTTGGCTACACCTTC.

This clonotype was counted many times. The chain joins TRBV28 to TRBJ1-1, with D possibly TRBD1 on 6 matching bases. The CDR3 has 12 amino acids. V shed 6 bases and J shed 9 bases, with 14 bases lying between them. Germline CDR1 and CDR2: MDHEN and SYDVKM. In nucleotides, the CDR3 is TGTGCCAGCAGACGTTTCCAGGGGAAAGCTTTCTTT. Protein sequence: CASRRFQGKAFF.